This T cell receptor beta chain derives from a study of blood T cell repertoires in COVID-19. At the level of the study: COVID-19 samples collected from the United States, Italy and Spain covered acute and convalescent phases. PBMCs, B-cell-depleted T cells, or T cells were the source of the cDNA or gDNA that made up the material.

Per the original data handling: Cell counts per sample came from amplifying reference gene primers. Produced via immunoSEQ multiplex PCR; TCRdb's table is partial and in-frame only. The DNA was the basis for D and trimming; V, J and clone size are from that table. The table includes over 40,000 clones, about nine tenths detected once. The receptor was derived from a human donor in a cohort sampled during active COVID-19. What was sequenced was peripheral blood.

CDR3 in amino acids: CASSISWDSTRRNTEAFF. DNA for the CDR3: TGTGCCAGTAGTATTAGTTGGGACAGCACTCGGAGGAACACTGAAGCTTTCTTT. The chain couples TRBV19 to TRBJ1-1, with 7 bases lining up with TRBD1. This CDR3 comprises 18 residues. Germline V CDR1 and CDR2: LNHDA, SQIVND (reference sequence). Germline trimming cut 3 bases from V and 1 base from J; bases unmatched to any gene: 14.